The clone carrying this T cell receptor (beta chain) was detected a few times. The target antigen is unknown. The data were obtained in a study of early T cells in non-severe SARS-CoV-2 infection. Study context: With bulk RNA from unsorted whole blood as input, sequencing yielded unpaired chains. Study results and caveats: Anti-spike CD8 responses were favored by VDJdb matching, which missed private and CD4 specificities.

This CDR3 is 13 amino acids long. Trimming removed 4 bases at V and 3 bases at J, with 9 bases between. Germline lookup yields CDR1 MNHNS and CDR2 SASEGT. Individual cDNA molecules carried attached unique molecular identifiers. TCRdb fed the 5' RACE reads into MiXCR, producing one record per CDR3 protein. Here the sample spans about 30,000 distinct CDR3 sequences, about 3.9% being singletons. The chain is built from TRBV6-1 and TRBJ2-5; perhaps TRBD1 as D (6 bases). Specimen: whole blood. This TCR derives from an adult who was a healthcare worker with PCR-confirmed SARS-CoV-2 infection or an uninfected control (not recorded which). The CDR3 protein is CASSAWTEETQYF. In DNA, the CDR3 is TGTGCCAGCAGTGCTTGGACAGAAGAGACCCAGTACTTC.